The next 14 T cell receptor beta chains were all read from a single sample in a study of blood T cell repertoires in COVID-19. Data came from immunoSEQ multiplex PCR; TCRdb stores just in-frame clones and leaves some out. This sample carries approximately 31,000 clones, approximately 86% of them seen once, and the ten largest clones take 5.5%. Sample: peripheral blood. All receptors derive from a woman at least 80 years old with active or convalescent COVID-19.

This chain links TRBV5-1 with TRBJ1-1; maybe TRBD1 (5 bases). Germline lookup yields CDR1 SGHRS and CDR2 YFSETQ. The CDR3 has 16 amino acids. V was clipped by 0 bases and J by 3 bases, with 15 bases between them. CDR3 DNA: TGCGCCAGCAGCTTGGTTTCAGGGTACCCCGACACTGAAGCTTTCTTT. This encodes CASSLVSGYPDTEAFF.

This chain connects TRBV5-1 to TRBJ2-7; D is perhaps TRBD1 (5 bases). The CDR3 is made up of 14 amino acids. The ends were cut back, 5 bases at V and 5 bases at J, with 17 bases in the middle. Germline values: CDR1 SGHRS, CDR2 YFSETQ. The CDR3 here is CASRISGPQDEQYF. The CDR3 DNA reads as TGCGCCAGCAGAATCTCCGGACCACAGGACGAGCAGTACTTC.

The rearrangement uses TRBV5-1 and TRBJ2-1, with D possibly being TRBD1 (6 bases). Trimming took 4 bases from V and 4 from J, leaving 12 bases between them. The CDR3 is 14 residues long. CDR1 SGHRS and CDR2 YFSETQ come from the germline V gene. This CDR3 is CASSIGTSYNEQFF. CDR3 bases: TGCGCCAGCAGCATCGGGACATCGTACAATGAGCAGTTCTTC.

The rearrangement joins TRBV6-2 or TRBV6-3 to TRBJ1-5; no definite D call. The CDR3 spans 13 residues. V lost 2 bases and J lost 6, with 8 bases in between. Germline V CDR1 and CDR2: MNHEY, SVGEGT. As DNA, the CDR3 is TGTGCCAGCAGTTACGTTGCTACTCAGCCCCAGCATTTT. Its translation: CASSYVATQPQHF.

This sequence joins TRBV6-1 and TRBJ1-5; TRBD1 agrees at 7 bases. This CDR3 contains 16 residues. Trimming cost V 2 bases and J 0 bases; bases outside gene matches: 4. Germline CDR1 MNHNS, CDR2 SASEGT. The CDR3 sequence is CASSEQGTVSNQPQHF. In DNA, the CDR3 is TGTGCCAGCAGTGAACAAGGGACAGTTAGCAATCAGCCCCAGCATTTT.

The chain has TRBV3-1 (or the pseudogene TRBV3-2) and TRBJ2-3; TRBD2 matches at 11 bases. The CDR3 totals 17 residues. The V gene end was trimmed by 2 bases and the J gene end by 8 bases; junction bases not matched to a gene: 12. Germline lookup yields CDR1 LGHDT and CDR2 YNNKEL (reference sequence). DNA of the CDR3: TGTGCCAGCAGCCAAACCCCTAGCGGGGGGACTTATGGTACGCAGTATTTT. This gives the protein CASSQTPSGGTYGTQYF.

The V gene is TRBV7-9, the J gene TRBJ2-3, with 8 bases that match TRBD2. The CDR3 consists of 16 residues. Germline V gene data show CDR1 as SEHNR and CDR2 as FQNEAQ (reference sequence). The junction had 5 bases not matched to a gene; V was cut back by 1 base and J by 2 bases. CDR3 loop: CASSLGLATFTDTQYF. The CDR3 nucleotides read TGTGCCAGCAGCTTAGGACTAGCGACATTCACAGATACGCAGTATTTT.

The J gene is TRBJ1-2, the V gene TRBV3-1 (or the pseudogene TRBV3-2), with TRBD1 identical over 11 bases. V lost 6 bases to trimming and J lost 5 bases; unmatched junction nucleotides: 5. Germline CDR1 reads LGHDT; CDR2 reads YNNKEL (reference sequence). The CDR3 extends over 14 amino acids. CDR3 sequence: CASSRDRGEYGYTF. The CDR3 nucleotides are TGTGCCAGCAGTCGGGACAGGGGGGAATATGGCTACACCTTC.

The chain couples TRBV24-1 to TRBJ2-1, with TRBD2 as a possible D gene (6 bases). In germline, CDR1 is KGHDR, CDR2 SFDVKD. V dropped 9 bases and J dropped 7 bases, with 12 bases sitting between them. The CDR3 sequence is 12 residues long. CDR3 in amino acids: CATGTGVNEQFF. CDR3 DNA sequence: TGTGCCACCGGGACGGGAGTAAATGAGCAGTTCTTC.

The J gene is TRBJ2-7, the V gene TRBV7-3, with a weak D call TRBD2 (5 bases). Germline CDR1 SGHTA, CDR2 FQGTGA. Trimming cost V 2 bases and J 6 bases, with 11 bases left between them. CDR3 size: 13 residues. The CDR3 nucleotides are TGTGCCAGCAGCTTAGGAGGCGGGTTCGAGCAGTACTTC. This gives the protein CASSLGGGFEQYF. Together with reference TRBV7-3 and TRBJ2-7, the CDR3 gives the full variable domain: GAGVSQTPSNKVTEKGKYVELRCDPISGHTALYWYRQSLGQGPEFLIYFQGTGAADDSGLPNDRFFAVRPEGSVSTLKIQRTERGDSAVYLCASSLGGGFEQYFGPGTRLTVT.

The chain joins TRBV5-4 to TRBJ2-7; D gene ambiguous. The CDR3 totals 13 residues. CDR1 and CDR2 (germline): SGHNT, YYREEE (reference sequence). The V end was cut by 2 bases, the J end by 0 bases, with 6 bases between. This CDR3 reads CASSLGASYEQYF. DNA of the CDR3: TGTGCCAGCAGCTTAGGAGCCTCCTACGAGCAGTACTTC. The full variable domain, rest sourced from reference TRBV5-4 and TRBJ2-7, is ETGVTQSPTHLIKTRGQQVTLRCSSQSGHNTVSWYQQALGQGPQFIFQYYREEENGRGNFPPRFSGLQFPNYSSELNVNALELDDSALYLCASSLGASYEQYFGPGTRLTVT.

Only a few counts were recorded for this clone. This chain connects TRBV6-1 to TRBJ1-2; no definite D call. CDR3 length equals 16 residues. The germline CDR1 and CDR2 sequences are MNHNS and SASEGT. The ends were cut back, 2 bases at V and 6 bases at J, with 19 bases in the middle. CDR3 in amino acids: CASSERSGSGRDGYTF. Written as DNA, the CDR3 is TGTGCCAGCAGTGAAAGAAGCGGTTCGGGTAGAGATGGCTACACCTTC.

This chain connects TRBV2 to TRBJ1-1; 8 bases agree with TRBD1. CDR1 is SNHLY, CDR2 FYNNEI, per germline. The length of the CDR3 is 14 residues. V was pared by 8 bases and J by 6 bases, with 11 bases of the junction left unmatched. This chain's CDR3 is CASGQGLYIAEAFF. CDR3 DNA sequence: TGTGCCAGCGGACAGGGACTGTATATCGCTGAAGCTTTCTTT.

This clone was seen a single time. The chain combines TRBV2 with TRBJ1-2; D is undetermined. The CDR3 has 12 residues. Germline loops: CDR1 SNHLY, CDR2 FYNNEI. Between the trimmed V and J ends, which lost 4 bases and 4 bases, there was a span of 7 bases. CDR3 sequence (DNA): TGTGCCAGCAGTGGGCAAACCTATGGCTACACCTTC. It translates to CASSGQTYGYTF.